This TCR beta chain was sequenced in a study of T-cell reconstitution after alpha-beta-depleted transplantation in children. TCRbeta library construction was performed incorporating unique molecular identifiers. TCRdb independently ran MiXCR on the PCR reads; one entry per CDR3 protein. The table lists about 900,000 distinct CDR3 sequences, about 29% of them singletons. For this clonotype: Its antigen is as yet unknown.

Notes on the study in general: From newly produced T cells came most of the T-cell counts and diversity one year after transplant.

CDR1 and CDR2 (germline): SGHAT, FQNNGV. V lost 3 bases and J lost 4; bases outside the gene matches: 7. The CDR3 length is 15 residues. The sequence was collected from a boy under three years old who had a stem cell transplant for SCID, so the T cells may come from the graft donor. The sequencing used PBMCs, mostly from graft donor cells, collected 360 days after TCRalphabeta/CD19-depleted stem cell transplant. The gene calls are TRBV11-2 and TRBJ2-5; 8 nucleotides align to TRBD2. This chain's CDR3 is CASSFVGGAGETQYF. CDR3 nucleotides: TGTGCCAGCAGCTTTGTCGGGGGGGCTGGAGAGACCCAGTACTTC. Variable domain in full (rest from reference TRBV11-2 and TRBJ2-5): EAGVAQSPRYKIIEKRQSVAFWCNPISGHATLYWYQQILGQGPKLLIQFQNNGVVDDSQLPKDRFSAERLKGVDSTLKIQPAKLEDSAVYLCASSFVGGAGETQYFGPGTRLLVL.